This T cell receptor (beta chain) comes out of a study of OX40 agonist ivuxolimab in advanced cancers. Study background: Ivuxolimab doses were 0.01, 0.1, 0.3, 1.5, 3 or 10 mg/kg every 2 weeks.

Germline-derived CDR1 and CDR2 are SGHAT and FQNNGV. V lost 5 bases and J 10 bases, leaving 21 bases between the germline ends. The CDR3 runs 16 residues. The repertoire was sequenced with immunoSEQ multiplex PCR; TCRdb's copy has only in-frame clones and lacks some. The table lists tens of thousands of clones, around 77% of them singletons, with approximately 2% in the top ten. The sequence was obtained from an adult with an advanced solid tumor such as melanoma, head and neck, liver or kidney cancer. The specimen comprised CD4+ or CD8+ T cells sorted from blood, sampled in a trial of the OX40 agonist ivuxolimab. V and J are TRBV11-2 and TRBJ1-6; D possibly corresponds to TRBD1 (6 bases). DNA of the CDR3: TGTGCCAGCAGCCGAGGACAGAGGGACTGGCGCTCACCCCTCCACTTT. The encoded protein is CASSRGQRDWRSPLHF. Looking up the rest from reference TRBV11-2 and TRBJ1-6 gives the full variable domain: EAGVAQSPRYKIIEKRQSVAFWCNPISGHATLYWYQQILGQGPKLLIQFQNNGVVDDSQLPKDRFSAERLKGVDSTLKIQPAKLEDSAVYLCASSRGQRDWRSPLHFGNGTRLTVT.